A single sample gave rise to the 23 T cell receptor beta chains below, sequenced in a study of T cell responses to AZD1222 COVID-19 vaccine. Assay: immunoSEQ multiplex PCR; the TCRdb copy retains only in-frame clones and omits some. The sample lists more than 150,000 clones; over 70% were seen once. The input for sequencing was peripheral blood, taken 28 days after the second AZD1222 dose. The receptors come from an adult who received the AZD1222 COVID-19 vaccine.

The chain employs TRBV4-1 and TRBJ2-1; 10 positions match TRBD2. The CDR3 is 17 amino acids. J was trimmed by 6 bases and V by 1 base; bases with no gene match: 9. CDR1 is MGHRA, CDR2 YSYEKL, per germline. This chain's CDR3 is CASSQGLLAGAGNEQFF. CDR3 DNA sequence: TGCGCCAGCAGCCAAGGTTTGCTAGCGGGAGCGGGCAATGAGCAGTTCTTC.

V and J are TRBV29-1 and TRBJ1-4; 7 nucleotides match TRBD1. Germline CDR1 is SQVTM and CDR2 is ANQGSEA. Trimming at V came to 5 bases and at J to 3 bases, leaving 6 bases not matched to a gene. CDR3 length equals 14 residues. CDR3 sequence: CSVLVTGSNEKLFF. CDR3 coding DNA: TGCAGCGTTCTAGTGACAGGGTCTAATGAAAAACTGTTTTTT.

The chain links TRBV6-4 to TRBJ2-2, with TRBD2 identical over 9 bases. The CDR3 extends over 15 amino acids. Unmatched junction bases numbered 6, after V lost 6 bases and J lost 4 bases. Germline V lookup: CDR1 MRHNA, CDR2 SNTAGT. CDR3 region: CASREGTSSTGELFF. The CDR3 DNA is TGTGCCAGCAGAGAGGGGACTAGCAGCACCGGGGAGCTGTTTTTT.

The rearrangement joins TRBV9 to TRBJ1-2; TRBD1 might be the D (6 bases). The V gene's germline CDR1 is SGDLS and CDR2 YYNGEE. V lost 4 bases to trimming and J lost 8 bases, with 18 bases between them. This CDR3 has 14 amino acids. CDR3 sequence (DNA): TGTGCCAGCAGCCCGAGAGGGGGGGGTGAAGGCTACACCTTC. Translated, it gives CASSPRGGGEGYTF.

The rearrangement uses TRBV30 and TRBJ2-7; 7 positions match TRBD1. The germline CDR1 and CDR2 sequences are GTSNPN and SVGIG (reference sequence). The CDR3 is 13 amino acids. The trim removed 0 bases at V and 3 bases at J, leaving 2 bases unmatched. Written as DNA, the CDR3 is TGTGCCTGGAGTGTAGCAGGGGGCTACGAGCAGTACTTC. This translates into CAWSVAGGYEQYF.

The rearrangement joins TRBV4-3 to TRBJ2-1, with 14 bases that match TRBD2. Trimming at V came to 0 bases and at J to 10 bases, leaving 11 bases not matched to a gene. The CDR3 consists of 18 residues. Germline CDR1 reads LGHNA; CDR2 reads YSLEER. The CDR3 region is CASSQDGLAGGPRSEQFF. CDR3 coding DNA: TGCGCCAGCAGCCAAGATGGACTAGCGGGAGGACCTCGGAGCGAGCAGTTCTTC.

This clone was found once. The chain uses TRBV9 and TRBJ1-2, with TRBD1 as a possible D gene (5 bases). V was clipped by 3 bases and J by 0 bases, with 12 bases between them. CDR1 and CDR2 (germline): SGDLS, YYNGEE. CDR3 length: 15 amino acids. Here the CDR3 DNA reads TGTGCCAGCAGCGCCGCAACGGGGGCTAACTATGGCTACACCTTC. This translates into CASSAATGANYGYTF.

The chain combines TRBV6-5 with TRBJ1-5; 10 positions agree with TRBD1. The CDR3 spans 14 residues. Germline loops: CDR1 MNHEY, CDR2 SVGAGI. V dropped 5 bases and J dropped 5; count of bases not matched to a gene: 3. The CDR3 here is CASSQTGGYQPQHF. DNA of the CDR3: TGTGCCAGCAGTCAGACAGGGGGCTATCAGCCCCAGCATTTT.

V gene TRBV2 combines with J gene TRBJ2-7, with 7 bases fitting TRBD1. The CDR3 loop spans 12 amino acids. J was trimmed by 0 bases and V by 8 bases; bases with no gene match: 1. From germline, CDR1 is SNHLY and CDR2 FYNNEI. The DNA of the CDR3 is TGTGCCAGCGGGACAGACTCCTACGAGCAGTACTTC. Its translation is CASGTDSYEQYF. The full variable domain, in which reference TRBV2 and TRBJ2-7 provide the parts outside the CDR3, is EPEVTQTPSHQVTQMGQEVILRCVPISNHLYFYWYRQILGQKVEFLVSFYNNEISEKSEIFDDQFSVERPDGSNFTLKIRSTKLEDSAMYFCASGTDSYEQYFGPGTRLTVT.

This clone occurred a few times. V gene TRBV7-9 combines with J gene TRBJ2-7; 13 bases are shared with TRBD2. CDR3 length equals 15 residues. The V segment lost 3 bases and the J segment 3 bases; nucleotides outside the gene matches: 2. Germline loops: CDR1 SEHNR, CDR2 FQNEAQ (reference sequence). CDR3 DNA sequence: TGTGCCAGCAGCTTGGGGACTAGCGGGAACTACGAGCAGTACTTC. Translated, it gives CASSLGTSGNYEQYF. Complete variable domain (other parts from reference TRBV7-9 and TRBJ2-7): DTGVSQNPRHKITKRGQNVTFRCDPISEHNRLYWYRQTLGQGPEFLTYFQNEAQLEKSRLLSDRFSAERPKGSFSTLEIQRTEQGDSAMYLCASSLGTSGNYEQYFGPGTRLTVT.

This chain uses TRBV18 with TRBJ1-6; TRBD1 is a possible D gene (5 bases). Trimming stripped 4 bases from V and 13 bases from J, with 14 bases between. Germline V lookup: CDR1 KGHSH, CDR2 LQKENI. The CDR3 runs 13 residues. CDR3 residues: CASSLKGAPPLHF. CDR3 bases: TGTGCCAGCTCACTTAAAGGGGCCCCCCCCCTCCACTTT.

The chain employs TRBV7-9 and TRBJ1-2, with D tentatively TRBD1 (5 bases). In germline, CDR1 is SEHNR, CDR2 FQNEAQ (reference sequence). The CDR3 extends over 16 amino acids. Trimming removed 1 base from V and 2 bases from J, with 14 bases in between. The CDR3 DNA sequence: TGTGCCAGCAGCTTAGGGGGGAACATGTGGAACTATGGCTACACCTTC. The encoded protein is CASSLGGNMWNYGYTF.

J is TRBJ1-6 and V is TRBV21-1. TRBV21-1 is given as a pseudogene. The CDR3 contains 16 residues. The CDR3 sequence: CASPPSPRGKNSPLHF. CDR3 coding DNA: TGTGCCAGCCCTCCAAGTCCGCGGGGTAAGAATTCACCCCTCCACTTT.

The CDR3 DNA reads TGTGCCAGCTCACCAGAGGGGCAGCGGGAGGGCTACGAGCAGTACTTC. Amino acids: CASSPEGQREGYEQYF. V usage is TRBV18 and J usage is TRBJ2-7; TRBD2 matches at 10 bases. The CDR3 loop spans 16 amino acids. Trimming took 2 bases from V and 3 from J; bases not matched to a gene: 7. Germline values: CDR1 KGHSH, CDR2 LQKENI.

V usage is TRBV30 and J usage is TRBJ2-7, with 9 bases matching TRBD2. Germline V gene data show CDR1 as GTSNPN and CDR2 as SVGIG (reference sequence). The CDR3 is 15 amino acids. V lost 3 bases to trimming and J lost 7 bases; unmatched junction nucleotides: 13. CDR3 region: CAWSRGTSPQGEQYF. In nucleotides, the CDR3 is TGTGCCTGGAGCCGCGGGACTAGCCCTCAAGGGGAGCAGTACTTC.

This clone was recorded a few times. This chain's CDR3 is CASSPSDTGELFF. CDR3 sequence (DNA): TGTGCCAGCTCACCTTCGGACACCGGGGAGCTGTTTTTT. The chain is built from TRBV18 and TRBJ2-2; D gene ambiguous. The CDR3 extends over 13 amino acids. Germline V CDR1 and CDR2: KGHSH, LQKENI. V gave up 3 bases and J gave up 3 bases, with 5 bases separating them.

This chain links TRBV11-2 with TRBJ2-1, with TRBD2 matching over 10 bases. This CDR3 comprises 16 residues. V shed 1 base and J 12 bases; nucleotides not matched to a gene: 12. Germline CDR1 reads SGHAT; CDR2 reads FQNNGV. The CDR3 loop is CASSLASGSGPLGQFF. CDR3 DNA sequence: TGTGCCAGCAGCTTAGCTAGCGGGAGTGGACCCCTTGGGCAGTTCTTC.

CDR3 loop: CASSERLPAGQPQHF. CDR3 bases: TGTGCCAGCAGTGAACGACTTCCCGCGGGGCAGCCCCAGCATTTT. This chain links TRBV2 with TRBJ1-5; the D is unclear. The germline CDR1 and CDR2 sequences are SNHLY and FYNNEI. V gave up 2 bases and J gave up 7 bases, with 15 bases separating them. CDR3 length: 15 residues.

The chain combines TRBV5-1 with TRBJ2-2; 10 nucleotides match TRBD2. This CDR3 spans 15 amino acids. V lost 2 bases and J lost 9; bases outside the gene matches: 7. The germline gives CDR1 SGHRS, CDR2 YFSETQ. The CDR3 coding sequence is TGCGCCAGCAGCTTTTCTAGCGGGAGTGGCCGGGAGCTGTTTTTT. Translating it yields CASSFSSGSGRELFF.

The rearrangement links TRBV19 to TRBJ1-5; TRBD1 is a possible D gene (6 bases). The V end was cut by 5 bases, the J end by 6 bases, with 11 bases between. This CDR3 region has 13 residues. In germline, CDR1 is LNHDA, CDR2 SQIVND (reference sequence). CDR3 bases: TGTGCCAGTAGTCACAGGGCCGGTCAGCCCCAGCATTTT. This codes for CASSHRAGQPQHF.

This rearrangement joins TRBV28 to TRBJ1-2, with a tentative D call TRBD1 (6 bases). Trimming left V 6 bases short and J 7 bases short, with 18 bases between. Per the germline V gene, CDR1 is MDHEN and CDR2 is SYDVKM. The CDR3 length is 14 residues. The CDR3 region is CASRATGLPSGYTF. The CDR3 coding sequence is TGTGCCAGCAGAGCGACAGGTCTCCCTAGTGGCTACACCTTC.

The chain is built from TRBV30 and TRBJ1-6; 11 bases fit TRBD1. Germline lookup yields CDR1 GTSNPN and CDR2 SVGIG (reference sequence). The CDR3 runs to 16 residues. V was clipped by 6 bases and J by 4 bases; unmatched bases: 8. The CDR3 nucleotides are TGTGCCTGTCTGGGACAGGGGGATTGGTATAATTCACCCCTCCACTTT. Translation gives CACLGQGDWYNSPLHF.

This clone was observed a few times. This chain links TRBV9 with TRBJ2-5; 7 bases fit TRBD1. J gave up 4 bases and V 3 bases, and 9 bases lay outside the gene matches. The CDR3 contains 15 residues. Germline values: CDR1 SGDLS, CDR2 YYNGEE. The CDR3 nucleotides read TGTGCCAGCAGCGCTCGGACAGGAGGAGGAGAGACCCAGTACTTC. Its translation is CASSARTGGGETQYF.